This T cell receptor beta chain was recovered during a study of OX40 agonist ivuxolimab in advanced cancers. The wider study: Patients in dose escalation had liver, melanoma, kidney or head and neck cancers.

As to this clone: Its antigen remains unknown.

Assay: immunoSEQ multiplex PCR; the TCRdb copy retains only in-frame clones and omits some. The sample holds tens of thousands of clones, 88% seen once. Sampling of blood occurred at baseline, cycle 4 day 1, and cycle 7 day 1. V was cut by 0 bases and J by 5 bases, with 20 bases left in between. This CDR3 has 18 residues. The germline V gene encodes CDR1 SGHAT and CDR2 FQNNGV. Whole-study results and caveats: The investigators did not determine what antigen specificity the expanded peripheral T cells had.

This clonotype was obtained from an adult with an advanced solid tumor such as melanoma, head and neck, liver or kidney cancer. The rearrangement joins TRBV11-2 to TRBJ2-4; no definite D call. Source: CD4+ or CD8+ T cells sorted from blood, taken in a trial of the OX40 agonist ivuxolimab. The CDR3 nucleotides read TGTGCCAGCAGCTTAGAAGTCTTTCGGTCCGGGCCGGAAAACATTCAGTACTTC. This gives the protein CASSLEVFRSGPENIQYF. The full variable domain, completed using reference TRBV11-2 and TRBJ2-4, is EAGVAQSPRYKIIEKRQSVAFWCNPISGHATLYWYQQILGQGPKLLIQFQNNGVVDDSQLPKDRFSAERLKGVDSTLKIQPAKLEDSAVYLCASSLEVFRSGPENIQYFGAGTRLSVL.